The present TCR beta chain was sequenced within a study of blood T cell repertoires in COVID-19. Looking at the study overall: Acute and convalescent COVID-19 specimens originated in the United States, Italy and Spain. PBMCs, B-cell-depleted T cells, or T cells provided the cDNA or gDNA that made up the material.

The CDR3 consists of 15 residues. Per the germline V gene, CDR1 is SGHTA and CDR2 is FQGNSA. V lost 1 base to trimming and J lost 7 bases; unmatched junction nucleotides: 5. Generated by immunoSEQ multiplex PCR, the TCRdb table keeps only in-frame clones and is missing some. The data contain roughly 100,000 clones, approximately 84% of them singletons. Sequencing was done on a sample of peripheral blood. The V gene is TRBV7-2, the J gene TRBJ1-2; 11 positions agree with TRBD1. The sequence was collected from a human donor in a cohort sampled during active or convalescent COVID-19. The CDR3 DNA is TGTGCCAGCAGCTTAGAGTGGGACAGGGGGTGTGGCTACACCTTC. It translates to CASSLEWDRGCGYTF. Looking up the rest from reference TRBV7-2 and TRBJ1-2 gives the full variable domain: GAGVSQSPSNKVTEKGKDVELRCDPISGHTALYWYRQSLGQGLEFLIYFQGNSAPDKSGLPSDRFSAERTGGSVSTLTIQRTQQEDSAVYLCASSLEWDRGCGYTFGSGTRLTVV.